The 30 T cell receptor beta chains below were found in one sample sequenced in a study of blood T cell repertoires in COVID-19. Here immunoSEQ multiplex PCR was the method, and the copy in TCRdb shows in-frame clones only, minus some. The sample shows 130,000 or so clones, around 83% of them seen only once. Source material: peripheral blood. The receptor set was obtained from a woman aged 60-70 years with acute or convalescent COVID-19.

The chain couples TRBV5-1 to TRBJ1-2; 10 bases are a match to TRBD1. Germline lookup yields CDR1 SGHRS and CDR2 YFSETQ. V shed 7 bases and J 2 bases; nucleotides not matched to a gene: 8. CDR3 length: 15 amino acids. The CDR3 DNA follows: TGCGCCAGCCGAAGAGACAGGGGGCTCAACTATGGCTACACCTTC. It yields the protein CASRRDRGLNYGYTF.

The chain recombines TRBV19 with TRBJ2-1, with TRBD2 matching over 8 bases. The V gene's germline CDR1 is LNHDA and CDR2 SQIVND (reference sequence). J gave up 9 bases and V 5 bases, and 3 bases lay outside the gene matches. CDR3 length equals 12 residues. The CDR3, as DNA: TGTGCCAGTAGTTCCCGGGGGGGTGAGCAGTTCTTC. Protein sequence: CASSSRGGEQFF.

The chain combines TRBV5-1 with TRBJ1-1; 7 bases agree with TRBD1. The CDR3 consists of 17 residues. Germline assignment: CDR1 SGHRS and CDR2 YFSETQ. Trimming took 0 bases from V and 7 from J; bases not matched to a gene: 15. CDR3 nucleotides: TGCGCCAGCAGCTTGGCCGGACAGGACATCTCCCGCGGTGAAGCTTTCTTT. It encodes CASSLAGQDISRGEAFF.

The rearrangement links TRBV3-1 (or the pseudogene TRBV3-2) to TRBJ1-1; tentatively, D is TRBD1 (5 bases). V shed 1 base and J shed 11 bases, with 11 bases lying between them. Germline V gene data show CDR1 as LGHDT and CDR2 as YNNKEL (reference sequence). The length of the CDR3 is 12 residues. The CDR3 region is CASSQAASGAFF. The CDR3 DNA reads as TGTGCCAGCAGCCAAGCAGCCTCAGGGGCTTTCTTT.

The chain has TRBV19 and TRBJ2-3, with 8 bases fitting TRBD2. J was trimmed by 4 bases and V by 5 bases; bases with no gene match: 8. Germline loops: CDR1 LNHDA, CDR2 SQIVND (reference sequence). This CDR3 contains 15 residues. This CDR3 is CASSPRRGGSDTQYF. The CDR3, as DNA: TGTGCCAGTAGTCCCCGCCGGGGGGGATCAGATACGCAGTATTTT.

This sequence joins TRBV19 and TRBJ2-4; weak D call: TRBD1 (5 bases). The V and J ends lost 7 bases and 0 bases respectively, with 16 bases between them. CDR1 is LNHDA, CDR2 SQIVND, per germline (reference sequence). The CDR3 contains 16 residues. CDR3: CASKGPNLLAKNIQYF. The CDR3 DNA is TGTGCCAGTAAGGGGCCGAACCTTCTAGCCAAAAACATTCAGTACTTC.

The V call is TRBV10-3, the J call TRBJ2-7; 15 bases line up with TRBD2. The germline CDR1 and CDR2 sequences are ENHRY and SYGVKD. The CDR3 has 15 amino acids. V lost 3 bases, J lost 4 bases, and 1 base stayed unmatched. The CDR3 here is CAISDGTSGGYEQYF. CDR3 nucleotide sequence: TGTGCCATCAGTGATGGGACTAGCGGGGGGTACGAGCAGTACTTC.

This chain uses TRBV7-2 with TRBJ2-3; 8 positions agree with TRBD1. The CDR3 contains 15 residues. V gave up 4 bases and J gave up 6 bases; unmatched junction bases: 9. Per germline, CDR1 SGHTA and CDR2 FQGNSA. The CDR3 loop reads CASSSQGQVPDTQYF. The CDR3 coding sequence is TGTGCCAGCAGCTCCCAGGGACAGGTCCCCGATACGCAGTATTTT. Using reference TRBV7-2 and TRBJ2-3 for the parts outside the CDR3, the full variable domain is GAGVSQSPSNKVTEKGKDVELRCDPISGHTALYWYRQSLGQGLEFLIYFQGNSAPDKSGLPSDRFSAERTGGSVSTLTIQRTQQEDSAVYLCASSSQGQVPDTQYFGPGTRLTVL.

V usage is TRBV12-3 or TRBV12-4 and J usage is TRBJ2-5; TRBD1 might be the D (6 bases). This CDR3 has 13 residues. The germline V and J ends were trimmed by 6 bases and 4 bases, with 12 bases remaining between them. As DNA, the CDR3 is TGTGCCAGCAGAGGGGGACCAGTAGAGACCCAGTACTTC. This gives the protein CASRGGPVETQYF.

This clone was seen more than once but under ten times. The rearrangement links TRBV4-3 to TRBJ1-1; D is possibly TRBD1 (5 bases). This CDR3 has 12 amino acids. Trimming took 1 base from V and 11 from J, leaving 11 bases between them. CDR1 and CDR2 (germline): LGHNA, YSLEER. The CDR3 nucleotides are TGCGCCAGCAGCCAAGTTCAGGGATTGGCTTTCTTT. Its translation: CASSQVQGLAFF.

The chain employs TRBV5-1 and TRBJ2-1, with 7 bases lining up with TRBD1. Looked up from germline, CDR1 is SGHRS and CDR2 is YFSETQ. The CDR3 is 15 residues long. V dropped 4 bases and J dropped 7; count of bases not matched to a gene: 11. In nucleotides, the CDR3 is TGCGCCAGCAGCACCCGACAGGGTCGGGGAAATGAGCAGTTCTTC. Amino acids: CASSTRQGRGNEQFF.

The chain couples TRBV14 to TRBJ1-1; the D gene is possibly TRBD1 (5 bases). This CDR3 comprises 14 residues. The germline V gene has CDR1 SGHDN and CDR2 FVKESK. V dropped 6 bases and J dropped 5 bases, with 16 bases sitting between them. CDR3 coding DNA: TGTGCCAGCAGTCAGCGGGGGAGGCAAACTGAAGCTTTCTTT. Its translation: CASSQRGRQTEAFF. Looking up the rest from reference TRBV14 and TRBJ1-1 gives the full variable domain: EAGVTQFPSHSVIEKGQTVTLRCDPISGHDNLYWYRRVMGKEIKFLLHFVKESKQDESGMPNNRFLAERTGGTYSTLKVQPAELEDSGVYFCASSQRGRQTEAFFGQGTRLTVV.

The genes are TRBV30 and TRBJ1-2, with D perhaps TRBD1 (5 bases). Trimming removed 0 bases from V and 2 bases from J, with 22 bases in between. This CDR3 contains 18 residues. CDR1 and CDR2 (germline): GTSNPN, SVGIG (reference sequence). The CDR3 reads CAWSVGIVRATYNYGYTF. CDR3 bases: TGTGCCTGGAGTGTTGGAATTGTCAGGGCGACCTACAACTATGGCTACACCTTC.

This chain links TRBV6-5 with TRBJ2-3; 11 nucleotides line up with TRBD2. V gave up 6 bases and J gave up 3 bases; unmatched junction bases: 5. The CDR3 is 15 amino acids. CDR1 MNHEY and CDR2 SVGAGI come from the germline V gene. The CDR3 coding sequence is TGTGCCAGCAGCCAACTAGCGGGGGTAACAGATACGCAGTATTTT. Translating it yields CASSQLAGVTDTQYF.

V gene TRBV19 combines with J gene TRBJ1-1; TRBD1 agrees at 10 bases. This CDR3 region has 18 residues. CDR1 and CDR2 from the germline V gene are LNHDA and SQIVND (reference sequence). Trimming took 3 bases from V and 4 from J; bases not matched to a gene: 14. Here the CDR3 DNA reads TGTGCCAGTAGTATCTCCCCGGACAGGGGGTCCCGGAGCACTGAAGCTTTCTTT. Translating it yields CASSISPDRGSRSTEAFF.

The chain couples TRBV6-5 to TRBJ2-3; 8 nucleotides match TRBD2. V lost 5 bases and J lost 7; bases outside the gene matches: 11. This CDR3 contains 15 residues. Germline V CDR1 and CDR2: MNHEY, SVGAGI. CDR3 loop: CASSHAVAGLNTQYF. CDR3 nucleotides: TGTGCCAGCAGTCACGCGGTAGCGGGGCTGAATACGCAGTATTTT.

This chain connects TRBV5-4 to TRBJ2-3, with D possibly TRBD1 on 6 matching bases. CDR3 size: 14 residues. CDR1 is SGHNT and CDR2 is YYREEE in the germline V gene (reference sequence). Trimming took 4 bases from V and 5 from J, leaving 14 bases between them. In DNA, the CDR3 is TGTGCCAGCAGCCCAAGGACAGTTGGAGATACGCAGTATTTT. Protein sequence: CASSPRTVGDTQYF.

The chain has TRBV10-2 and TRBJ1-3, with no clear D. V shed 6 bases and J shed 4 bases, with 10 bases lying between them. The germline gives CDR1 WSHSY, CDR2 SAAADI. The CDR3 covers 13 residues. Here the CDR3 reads CASSVSLGNTIYF. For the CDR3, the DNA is TGCGCCAGCAGCGTCTCTCTAGGAAACACCATATATTTT.

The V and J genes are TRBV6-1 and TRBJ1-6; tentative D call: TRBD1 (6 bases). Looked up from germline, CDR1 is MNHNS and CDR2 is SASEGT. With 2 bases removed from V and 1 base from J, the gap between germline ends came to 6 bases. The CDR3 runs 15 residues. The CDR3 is CASSEQGSYNSPLHF. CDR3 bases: TGTGCCAGCAGTGAACAGGGGTCCTATAATTCACCCCTCCACTTT.

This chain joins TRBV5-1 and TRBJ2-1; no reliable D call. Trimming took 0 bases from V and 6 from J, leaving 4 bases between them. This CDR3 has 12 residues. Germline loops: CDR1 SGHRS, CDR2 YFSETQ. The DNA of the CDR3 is TGCGCCAGCAGCTTGGCCATCAATGAGCAGTTCTTC. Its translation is CASSLAINEQFF. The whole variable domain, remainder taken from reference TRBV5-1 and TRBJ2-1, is KAGVTQTPRYLIKTRGQQVTLSCSPISGHRSVSWYQQTPGQGLQFLFEYFSETQRNKGNFPGRFSGRQFSNSRSEMNVSTLELGDSALYLCASSLAINEQFFGPGTRLTVL.

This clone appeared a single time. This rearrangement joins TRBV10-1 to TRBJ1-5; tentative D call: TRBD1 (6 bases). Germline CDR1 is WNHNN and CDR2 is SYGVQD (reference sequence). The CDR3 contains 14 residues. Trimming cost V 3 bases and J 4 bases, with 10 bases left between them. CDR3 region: CASSESGVNQPQHF. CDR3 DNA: TGCGCCAGCAGTGAATCAGGGGTAAATCAGCCCCAGCATTTT.

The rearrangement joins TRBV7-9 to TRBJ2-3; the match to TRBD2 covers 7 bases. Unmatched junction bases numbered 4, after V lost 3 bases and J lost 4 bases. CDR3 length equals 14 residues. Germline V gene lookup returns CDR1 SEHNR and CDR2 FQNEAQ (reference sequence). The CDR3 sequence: CASSFRGVSDTQYF. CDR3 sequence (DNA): TGTGCCAGCAGCTTCCGGGGGGTGTCAGATACGCAGTATTTT.

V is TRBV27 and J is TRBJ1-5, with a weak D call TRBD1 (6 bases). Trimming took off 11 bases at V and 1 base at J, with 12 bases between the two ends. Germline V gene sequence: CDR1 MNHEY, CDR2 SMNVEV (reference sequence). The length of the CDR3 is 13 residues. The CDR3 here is CAAGGGSNQPQHF. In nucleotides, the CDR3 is TGTGCCGCGGGGGGGGGCAGCAATCAGCCCCAGCATTTT.

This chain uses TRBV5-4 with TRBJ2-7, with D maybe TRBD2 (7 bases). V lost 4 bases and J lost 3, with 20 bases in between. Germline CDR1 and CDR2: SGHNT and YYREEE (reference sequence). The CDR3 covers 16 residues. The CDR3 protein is CASSPEGTGGGYEQYF. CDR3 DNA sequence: TGTGCCAGCAGCCCCGAAGGAACGGGGGGCGGCTACGAGCAGTACTTC.

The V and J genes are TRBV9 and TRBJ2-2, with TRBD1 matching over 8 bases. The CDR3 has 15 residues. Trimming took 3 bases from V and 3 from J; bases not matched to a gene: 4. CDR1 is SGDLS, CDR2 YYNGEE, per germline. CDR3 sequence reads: CASSAGTGDTGELFF. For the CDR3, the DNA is TGTGCCAGCAGCGCCGGGACAGGAGACACCGGGGAGCTGTTTTTT.

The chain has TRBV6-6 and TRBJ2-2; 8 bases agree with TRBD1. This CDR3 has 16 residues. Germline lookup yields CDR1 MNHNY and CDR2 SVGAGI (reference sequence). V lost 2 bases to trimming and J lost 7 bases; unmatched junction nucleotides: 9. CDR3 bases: TGTGCCAGCAGTTACGCGACAGGGGTTCCCGGCGGGGAGCTGTTTTTT. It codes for CASSYATGVPGGELFF.

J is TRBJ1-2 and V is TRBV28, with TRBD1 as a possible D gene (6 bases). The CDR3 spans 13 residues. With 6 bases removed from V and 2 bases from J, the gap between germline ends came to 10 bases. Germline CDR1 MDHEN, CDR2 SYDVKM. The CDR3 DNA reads TGTGCCAGCAGCCCCGGACAGAACTATGGCTACACCTTC. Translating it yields CASSPGQNYGYTF.

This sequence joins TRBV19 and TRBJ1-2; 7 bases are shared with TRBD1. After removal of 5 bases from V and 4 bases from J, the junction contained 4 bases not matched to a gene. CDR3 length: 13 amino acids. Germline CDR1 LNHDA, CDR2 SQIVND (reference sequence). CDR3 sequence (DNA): TGTGCCAGTAGTCCTGGGACAGTCTATGGCTACACCTTC. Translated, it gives CASSPGTVYGYTF.

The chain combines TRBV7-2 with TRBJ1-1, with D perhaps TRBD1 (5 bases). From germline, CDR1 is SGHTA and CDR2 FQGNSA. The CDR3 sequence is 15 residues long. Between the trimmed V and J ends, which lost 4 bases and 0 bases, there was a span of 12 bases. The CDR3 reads CASSSLGVMNTEAFF. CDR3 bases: TGTGCCAGCAGCTCGCTAGGGGTCATGAACACTGAAGCTTTCTTT.

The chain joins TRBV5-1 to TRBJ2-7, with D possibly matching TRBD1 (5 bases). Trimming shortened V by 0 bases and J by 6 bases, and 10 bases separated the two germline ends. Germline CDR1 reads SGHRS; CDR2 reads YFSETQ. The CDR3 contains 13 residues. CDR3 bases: TGCGCCAGCAGCTTGGCAGGGCTTGGCGAGCAGTACTTC. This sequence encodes CASSLAGLGEQYF.